The 27 T cell receptor beta chains given below trace back to one sample, sequenced in a study of cytomegalovirus exposure and HLA in healthy donors. A multiplex PCR was run with 60 Vbeta primers and 13 Jbeta primers. Assay used: immunoSEQ multiplex PCR; TCRdb lists only in-frame clones, some missing. The data hold roughly 120,000 clones, with 65% to 80% observed a single time. The material sequenced was PBMCs. The receptor source for this set is a man aged 18 to 35 in good health and CMV-seropositive.

This chain joins TRBV5-5 and TRBJ2-1, with 9 bases identical to TRBD1. The germline gives CDR1 SGHKS, CDR2 YYEKEE (reference sequence). V was pared by 5 bases and J by 5 bases, with 5 bases of the junction left unmatched. This CDR3 contains 14 residues. CDR3 amino acids: CASSLWTGDNEQFF. As DNA, the CDR3 is TGTGCCAGCAGTTTGTGGACAGGGGACAATGAGCAGTTCTTC.

This clone was detected a few times. The chain joins TRBV29-1 to TRBJ2-5; D might be TRBD1 (7 bases). The V gene lost 6 bases and the J gene lost 1 base, with 18 bases spanning the gap. CDR3 length: 15 residues. CDR1 SQVTM and CDR2 ANQGSEA come from the germline V gene. The CDR3 loop reads CSVRGVGGLQETQYF. The CDR3, as DNA: TGCAGCGTAAGGGGGGTAGGGGGCCTCCAAGAGACCCAGTACTTC.

This chain joins TRBV6-5 and TRBJ2-7, with a tentative D call TRBD1 (6 bases). V lost 6 bases and J lost 2, with 17 bases in between. Germline assignment: CDR1 MNHEY and CDR2 SVGAGI. This CDR3 has 15 residues. CDR3 bases: TGTGCCAGCAGCCTCCGGGACACGACAACCTACGAGCAGTACTTC. Its protein product is CASSLRDTTTYEQYF.

The chain carries TRBV7-8 and TRBJ1-1, with D maybe TRBD1 (5 bases). The CDR3 is made up of 13 amino acids. The V end was cut by 5 bases, the J end by 6 bases, with 13 bases between. CDR1 and CDR2 from the germline V gene are SGHVS and FQNEAQ. The CDR3 DNA is TGTGCCAGCAGCCCGGGGGAGGTGGCTGAAGCTTTCTTT. It codes for CASSPGEVAEAFF. The full variable domain, completed using reference TRBV7-8 and TRBJ1-1, is GAGVSQSPRYKVAKRGQDVALRCDPISGHVSLFWYQQALGQGPEFLTYFQNEAQLDKSGLPSDRFFAERPEGSVSTLKIQRTQQEDSAVYLCASSPGEVAEAFFGQGTRLTVV.

V and J are TRBV5-6 and TRBJ1-1, with D uncertain. Trimming stripped 2 bases from V and 3 bases from J, with 11 bases between. Germline CDR1 is SGHDT and CDR2 is YYEEEE. This CDR3 spans 14 amino acids. CDR3 in DNA: TGTGCCAGCAGCTTCGGCTTCGGGGACACTGAAGCTTTCTTT. Its translation: CASSFGFGDTEAFF.

The chain couples TRBV6-1 to TRBJ2-7; D uncertain. CDR1 and CDR2 (germline): MNHNS, SASEGT. There are 13 residues in the CDR3. Trimming took 3 bases from V and 2 from J, leaving 8 bases between them. Here the CDR3 reads CASSEAPAYEQYF. The CDR3 DNA reads TGTGCCAGCAGTGAGGCCCCAGCCTACGAGCAGTACTTC.

J is TRBJ2-1 and V is TRBV13, with 9 positions matching TRBD1. J was trimmed by 8 bases and V by 5 bases; bases with no gene match: 10. CDR3 length: 15 amino acids. Germline loops: CDR1 PRHDT, CDR2 FYEKMQ (reference sequence). The CDR3, as DNA: TGTGCCAGCAGCCGGGACAGGGTATTATTCTATGAGCAGTTCTTC. Its translation is CASSRDRVLFYEQFF.

CDR3 residues: CASSLPGQGARGYTF. The CDR3 region has the DNA TGTGCCAGCAGCCTTCCGGGACAGGGGGCTAGGGGCTACACCTTC. The V call is TRBV11-2, the J call TRBJ1-2, with 12 bases lining up with TRBD1. V dropped 5 bases and J dropped 8; count of bases not matched to a gene: 9. This CDR3 comprises 15 residues. Germline V gene data show CDR1 as SGHAT and CDR2 as FQNNGV.

The table lists this clone with a few counts. The CDR3 region is CASSPQPYLTANTGELFF. CDR3 bases: TGTGCCAGCAGCCCCCAACCGTATCTGACAGCGAACACCGGGGAGCTGTTTTTT. The genes are TRBV7-6 and TRBJ2-2, with D maybe TRBD1 (5 bases). Trimming removed 5 bases at V and 0 bases at J, with 19 bases between. This CDR3 is 18 amino acids long. The germline CDR1 and CDR2 sequences are SGHVS and FNYEAQ.

CDR3 in amino acids: CASSESLSVKNIQYF. CDR3 sequence (DNA): TGCGCCAGCAGTGAGTCTTTATCGGTGAAAAACATTCAGTACTTC. The J gene is TRBJ2-4, the V gene TRBV10-1; no reliable D call. The germline CDR1 and CDR2 sequences are WNHNN and SYGVQD (reference sequence). The V end lost 0 bases, the J end lost 4 bases, and 10 bases lay between the germline ends. The CDR3 extends over 15 amino acids.

In the case of this clone: The junction departs from germline at one end; a sequencing error may be responsible. The chain uses TRBV4-1 and TRBJ2-6; 7 nucleotides match TRBD1. The CDR3 length is 18 residues. CDR1 and CDR2 (germline): MGHRA, YSYEKL. The CDR3 DNA is TGCGCCAGCAGCCAAGAAGCGAGAGGGGGCGCTGGGGCCAACGGCCTGACTTTC. Translated, it gives CASSQEARGGAGANGLTF.

The chain couples TRBV7-8 to TRBJ2-7; no firm D call. The V gene lost 7 bases and the J gene lost 1 base, with 5 bases spanning the gap. The germline V gene encodes CDR1 SGHVS and CDR2 FQNEAQ. The CDR3 length is 11 residues. CDR3 sequence (DNA): TGTGCCAGCACCCTTTCCTACGAGCAGTACTTC. This sequence encodes CASTLSYEQYF.

This chain joins TRBV6-1 and TRBJ2-7, with D tentatively TRBD1 (5 bases). The germline V and J ends were trimmed by 6 bases and 3 bases, with 18 bases remaining between them. CDR1 is MNHNS and CDR2 is SASEGT in the germline V gene. The CDR3 has 15 residues. CDR3 nucleotide sequence: TGTGCCAGCAGCCTAAGACTGGACACTGGCTACGAGCAGTACTTC. Translated, it gives CASSLRLDTGYEQYF.

This chain uses TRBV7-2 with TRBJ2-1; 9 bases line up with TRBD1. The CDR3 is made up of 12 amino acids. V gave up 5 bases and J gave up 9 bases; unmatched junction bases: 2. Germline V gives CDR1 SGHTA, CDR2 FQGNSA. CDR3 loop: CASSGTGIEQFF. Here the CDR3 DNA reads TGTGCCAGCAGCGGGACAGGGATTGAGCAGTTCTTC.

The chain combines TRBV5-4 with TRBJ1-4; no clear D gene. CDR1 and CDR2 (germline): SGHNT, YYREEE (reference sequence). Trimming removed 4 bases from V and 0 bases from J, with 7 bases in between. This CDR3 contains 14 residues. The CDR3 loop is CASSRTATNEKLFF. For the CDR3, the DNA is TGTGCCAGCAGCCGAACTGCAACTAATGAAAAACTGTTTTTT.

The chain carries TRBV5-1 and TRBJ1-3; possible D gene TRBD1, 6 bases. The ends were cut back, 6 bases at V and 1 base at J, with 23 bases in the middle. From germline, CDR1 is SGHRS and CDR2 YFSETQ. CDR3 length: 18 amino acids. The CDR3 sequence: CASTAKEDRWWSGNTIYF. Written as DNA, the CDR3 is TGCGCCAGCACGGCGAAAGAAGACAGGTGGTGGTCTGGAAACACCATATATTTT.

A few counts support this clone. V usage is TRBV6-5 and J usage is TRBJ2-4, with 7 bases lining up with TRBD1. Germline CDR1 and CDR2: MNHEY and SVGAGI. This CDR3 region has 15 residues. J was trimmed by 7 bases and V by 7 bases; bases with no gene match: 13. CDR3 in DNA: TGTGCCAGCACCGTACCGGGACAGTCCGGGAACATTCAGTACTTC. Amino acids: CASTVPGQSGNIQYF.

The chain uses TRBV9 and TRBJ2-1; 9 bases map to TRBD1. The CDR3 is 15 amino acids. CDR1 and CDR2 (germline): SGDLS, YYNGEE. J gave up 4 bases and V 2 bases, and 4 bases lay outside the gene matches. The CDR3: CASSVGTGPYNEQFF. The CDR3 bases are TGTGCCAGCAGCGTCGGGACAGGGCCTTACAATGAGCAGTTCTTC.

This clone was seen more than once but under ten times. This same CDR3 is encoded by further DNA sequences in the sample. The chain has TRBV6-5 and TRBJ2-7, with TRBD1 matching over 11 bases. This CDR3 is 16 amino acids long. V lost 0 bases to trimming and J lost 3 bases; unmatched junction nucleotides: 4. CDR1 and CDR2 from the germline V gene are MNHEY and SVGAGI. In nucleotides, the CDR3 is TGTGCCAGCAGTTACTCCACTGGGACAGGGGGCTACGAGCAGTACTTC. Residues: CASSYSTGTGGYEQYF.

A single count supports this clone. J is TRBJ1-1 and V is TRBV6-5; perhaps TRBD1 as D (6 bases). Germline V gene sequence: CDR1 MNHEY, CDR2 SVGAGI. Trimming took 8 bases from V and 7 from J, leaving 17 bases between them. The CDR3 has 13 residues. This chain's CDR3 is CASLTAGANEAFF. CDR3 in DNA: TGTGCCAGCCTAACGGCAGGGGCGAATGAAGCTTTCTTT.

This clone was observed a single time. The chain links TRBV6-5 to TRBJ2-1; D uncertain. Per germline, CDR1 MNHEY and CDR2 SVGAGI. CDR3 size: 11 residues. V shed 5 bases and J shed 7 bases, with 6 bases lying between them. CDR3 residues: CASSVRNEQFF. The CDR3, as DNA: TGTGCCAGCAGTGTCAGAAATGAGCAGTTCTTC.

This sequence joins TRBV7-2 and TRBJ2-1, with no clear D. The germline V gene has CDR1 SGHTA and CDR2 FQGNSA. V shed 0 bases and J shed 6 bases, with 12 bases lying between them. The CDR3 has 15 amino acids. CDR3 sequence (DNA): TGTGCCAGCAGCTTAGCGCTGGGTAGCTTCAATGAGCAGTTCTTC. It yields the protein CASSLALGSFNEQFF.

This clone was picked up one time. The chain links TRBV30 to TRBJ1-1; a possible D gene is TRBD1 (5 bases). The CDR3 totals 14 residues. Germline V gives CDR1 GTSNPN, CDR2 SVGIG (reference sequence). V was clipped by 2 bases and J by 2 bases, with 12 bases between them. DNA of the CDR3: TGTGCCTGGAGTCGGCAGGGAATCAACACTGAAGCTTTCTTT. Protein sequence: CAWSRQGINTEAFF. Filled out from reference TRBV30 and TRBJ1-1, the complete variable domain reads SQTIHQWPATLVQPVGSPLSLECTVEGTSNPNLYWYRQAAGRGLQLLFYSVGIGQISSEVPQNLSASRPQDRQFILSSKKLLLSDSGFYLCAWSRQGINTEAFFGQGTRLTVV.

In nucleotides, the CDR3 is TGTGCCAGCAGCTTAGCCCCGGGGGAGTATGGCTACACCTTC. Translating gives CASSLAPGEYGYTF. J is TRBJ1-2 and V is TRBV7-8, with D tentatively TRBD1 (5 bases). Trimming removed 0 bases from V and 5 bases from J, with 10 bases in between. Germline loops: CDR1 SGHVS, CDR2 FQNEAQ. This CDR3 contains 14 residues.

In its sample, this clone was seen once. This chain uses TRBV30 with TRBJ1-6; D call uncertain. This CDR3 has 13 amino acids. The germline V gene has CDR1 GTSNPN and CDR2 SVGIG (reference sequence). Trimming pared 5 bases from V and 11 bases from J, leaving 16 bases between. CDR3 loop: CAWAGLDGAPLHF. The CDR3 DNA reads as TGTGCCTGGGCGGGCCTCGACGGGGCACCCCTCCACTTT.

The chain combines TRBV2 with TRBJ1-1; 8 bases line up with TRBD1. From germline, CDR1 is SNHLY and CDR2 FYNNEI. Losses at the gene ends were 6 bases for V and 5 bases for J; bases not matched to a gene: 5. The CDR3 has 13 residues. The CDR3 loop is CASRDREGTEAFF. DNA for the CDR3: TGTGCCAGCAGGGACAGGGAGGGGACTGAAGCTTTCTTT.

A few counts support this clone. The chain carries TRBV19 and TRBJ1-5; 7 bases match TRBD1. V shed 7 bases and J 4 bases; nucleotides not matched to a gene: 7. The CDR3 is 14 residues long. The germline CDR1 and CDR2 sequences are LNHDA and SQIVND (reference sequence). The CDR3 DNA sequence: TGTGCCAGTACCGAGGGACAGAGGAATCAGCCCCAGCATTTT. Its translation: CASTEGQRNQPQHF.